This TCR beta chain was sequenced in a study of shared clonotypes between healthy human individuals. From germline, CDR1 is SGHTA and CDR2 FQGNSA. The CDR3 extends over 13 amino acids. V lost 1 base, J lost 10 bases, and 13 bases lay in between. The data were produced by immunoSEQ multiplex PCR, yet TCRdb's version contains in-frame clones alone and is incomplete. The sample shows about 340,000 clones, less than 85% of them seen only once. This clone was observed once. Sequencing was performed on memory CD4+ T cells sorted from blood. The subset here: CD45RA-negative fraction. The source of this sequence is a man aged 30 to 39 in good health. This chain links TRBV7-2 with TRBJ1-1, with D possibly TRBD1 on 6 matching bases. This CDR3 is CASSLETGRGAFF. The CDR3 bases are TGTGCCAGCAGCTTAGAAACAGGGAGAGGAGCTTTCTTT.